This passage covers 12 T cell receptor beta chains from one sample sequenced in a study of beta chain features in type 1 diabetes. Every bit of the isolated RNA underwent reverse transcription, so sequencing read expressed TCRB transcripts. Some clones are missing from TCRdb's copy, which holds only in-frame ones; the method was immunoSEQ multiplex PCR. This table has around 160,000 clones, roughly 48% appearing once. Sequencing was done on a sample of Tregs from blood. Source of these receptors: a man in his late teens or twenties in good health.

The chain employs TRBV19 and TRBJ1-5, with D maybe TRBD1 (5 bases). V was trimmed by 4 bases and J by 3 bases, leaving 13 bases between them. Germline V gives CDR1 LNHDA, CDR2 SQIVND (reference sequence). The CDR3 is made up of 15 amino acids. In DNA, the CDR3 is TGTGCCAGTAGTAGGCGGCAGACAGTCAATCAGCCCCAGCATTTT. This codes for CASSRRQTVNQPQHF. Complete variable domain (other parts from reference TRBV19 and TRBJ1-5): DGGITQSPKYLFRKEGQNVTLSCEQNLNHDAMYWYRQDPGQGLRLIYYSQIVNDFQKGDIAEGYSVSREKKESFPLTVTSAQKNPTAFYLCASSRRQTVNQPQHFGDGTRLSIL.

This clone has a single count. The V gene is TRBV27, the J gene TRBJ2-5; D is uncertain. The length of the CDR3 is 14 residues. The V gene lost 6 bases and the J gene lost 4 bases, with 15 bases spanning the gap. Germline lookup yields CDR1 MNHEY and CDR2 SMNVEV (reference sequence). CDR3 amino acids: CASSSRVDGETQYF. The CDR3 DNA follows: TGTGCCAGCAGCTCTAGAGTAGATGGAGAGACCCAGTACTTC.

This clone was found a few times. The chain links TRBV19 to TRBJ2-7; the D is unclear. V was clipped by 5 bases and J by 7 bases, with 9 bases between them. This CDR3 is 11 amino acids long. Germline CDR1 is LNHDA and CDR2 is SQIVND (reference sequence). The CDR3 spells CASSVGREQYF. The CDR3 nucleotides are TGTGCCAGTAGTGTCGGTCGGGAGCAGTACTTC.

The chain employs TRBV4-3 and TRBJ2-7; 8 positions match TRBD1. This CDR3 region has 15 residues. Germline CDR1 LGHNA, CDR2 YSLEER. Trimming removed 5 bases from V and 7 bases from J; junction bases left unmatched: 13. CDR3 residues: CASSFSGQGFEEQYF. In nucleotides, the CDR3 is TGCGCCAGCAGCTTCTCAGGACAGGGTTTCGAGGAGCAGTACTTC.

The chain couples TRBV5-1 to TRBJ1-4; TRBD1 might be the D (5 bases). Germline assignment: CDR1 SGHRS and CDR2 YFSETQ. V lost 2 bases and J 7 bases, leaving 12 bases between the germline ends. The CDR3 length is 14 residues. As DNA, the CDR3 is TGCGCCAGCAGCTTTTCAGGGATGGGTGAAAAACTGTTTTTT. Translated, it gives CASSFSGMGEKLFF.

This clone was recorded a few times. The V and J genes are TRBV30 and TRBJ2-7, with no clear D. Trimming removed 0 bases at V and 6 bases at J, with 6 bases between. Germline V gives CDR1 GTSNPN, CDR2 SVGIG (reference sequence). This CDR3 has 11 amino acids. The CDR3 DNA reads TGTGCCTGGAGTGTACTCCTCGAGCAGTACTTC. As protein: CAWSVLLEQYF.

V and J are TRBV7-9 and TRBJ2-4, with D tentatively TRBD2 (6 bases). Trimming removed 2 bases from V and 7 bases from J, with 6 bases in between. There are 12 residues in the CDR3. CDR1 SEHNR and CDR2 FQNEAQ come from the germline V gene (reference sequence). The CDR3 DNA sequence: TGTGCCAGCAGCTTACGGGGGAACATTCAGTACTTC. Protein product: CASSLRGNIQYF.

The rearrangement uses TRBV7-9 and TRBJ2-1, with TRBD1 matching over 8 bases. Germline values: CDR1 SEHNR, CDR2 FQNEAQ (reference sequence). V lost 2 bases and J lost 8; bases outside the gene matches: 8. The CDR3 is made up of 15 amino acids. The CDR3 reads CASSLIVETGDEQFF. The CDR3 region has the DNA TGTGCCAGCAGCTTAATCGTCGAGACAGGGGATGAGCAGTTCTTC.

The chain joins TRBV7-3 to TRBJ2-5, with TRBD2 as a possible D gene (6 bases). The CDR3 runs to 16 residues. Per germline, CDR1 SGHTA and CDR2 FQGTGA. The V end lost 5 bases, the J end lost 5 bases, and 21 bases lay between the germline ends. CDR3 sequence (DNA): TGTGCCAGCAGCCCCCGTGGGCAGGGAGGAAAGGAGACCCAGTACTTC. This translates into CASSPRGQGGKETQYF.

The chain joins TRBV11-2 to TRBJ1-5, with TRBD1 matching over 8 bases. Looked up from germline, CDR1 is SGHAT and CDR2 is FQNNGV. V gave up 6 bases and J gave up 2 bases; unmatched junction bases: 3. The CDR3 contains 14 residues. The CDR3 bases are TGTGCCAGCAGTCCGGACAGGGGCAATCAGCCCCAGCATTTT. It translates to CASSPDRGNQPQHF.

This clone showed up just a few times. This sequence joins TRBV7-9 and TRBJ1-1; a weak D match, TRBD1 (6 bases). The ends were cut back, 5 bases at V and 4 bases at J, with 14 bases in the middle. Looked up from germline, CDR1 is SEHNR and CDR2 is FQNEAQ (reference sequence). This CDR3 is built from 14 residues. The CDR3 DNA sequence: TGTGCCAGCAGCCTCCAGGGGTCGGTCACTGAAGCTTTCTTT. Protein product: CASSLQGSVTEAFF.

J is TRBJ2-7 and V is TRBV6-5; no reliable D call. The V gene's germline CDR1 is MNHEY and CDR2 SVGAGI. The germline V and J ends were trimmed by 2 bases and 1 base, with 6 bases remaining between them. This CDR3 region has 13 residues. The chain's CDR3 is CASSYRVSYEQYF. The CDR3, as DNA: TGTGCCAGCAGTTACCGGGTGTCCTACGAGCAGTACTTC.